These T cell receptor beta chains were read from a single sample in a study of T cells in Graves' hyperthyroidism and ophthalmopathy. Using its own MiXCR run on the multiplex PCR reads, TCRdb lists one record per CDR3 protein. This table has 380,000 or so distinct CDR3 sequences, about 18% appearing once. Sequencing was performed on blood. The source is a woman aged 18-29 years with Graves' hyperthyroidism. CDR3s include the opening cysteine and the closing phenylalanine or tryptophan. The order of the fields is clone size, J gene, D gene, V gene, CDR3 protein, CDR3 DNA. D genes are given only for firm matches. Part of the rows lack a size; the others show once, few, many or a class for expanded clones.

many,TRBJ2-7,-,TRBV20-1,CSARDLGPPPYEQYF,TGCAGTGCTAGAGATCTCGGCCCTCCCCCCTACGAGCAGTACTTC
-,TRBJ2-2,-,TRBV5-1,CASSLALLQGKSTGELFF,TGCGCCAGCAGCTTGGCCCTACTTCAGGGGAAATCCACCGGGGAGCTGTTTTTT
many,TRBJ2-7,-,TRBV5-1,CASSLAGLNSYEQYF,TGCGCCAGCAGCTTGGCGGGGTTAAACTCCTACGAGCAGTACTTC
few,TRBJ1-6,-,TRBV20-1,CSARPKGTRLKSFNSPLHF,TGCAGTGCTAGGCCCAAGGGGACGCGACTAAAATCTTTTAATTCACCCCTCCACTTT
-,TRBJ2-5,-,TRBV6-5,CASNFAAQSQETQYF,TGTGCCAGCAATTTTGCCGCGCAGTCCCAAGAGACCCAGTACTTC
many,TRBJ2-5,-,TRBV29-1,CSVEEGAKGETQYF,TGCAGCGTTGAAGAAGGGGCTAAAGGAGAGACCCAGTACTTC
many,TRBJ1-3,-,TRBV10-3,CAISGIVPAVAGNTIYF,TGTGCCATCAGTGGTATAGTCCCGGCTGTAGCTGGAAACACCATATATTTT
many,TRBJ2-5,TRBD1,TRBV12-3/TRBV12-4,CASSWTGGQRGGTQYF,TGTGCCAGCAGTTGGACAGGGGGCCAAAGGGGAGGGACCCAGTACTTC
many,TRBJ1-1,TRBD1,TRBV7-8,CASSFGQAEAFF,TGTGCCAGCAGCTTTGGACAGGCTGAAGCTTTCTTT
many,TRBJ1-2,-,TRBV28,CASSLGTGTYGYTF,TGTGCCAGCAGTTTAGGAACGGGGACCTATGGCTACACCTTC
many,TRBJ2-5,TRBD1,TRBV18,CASSPQQTGGKETQYF,TGTGCCAGCTCACCACAGCAAACAGGGGGCAAAGAGACCCAGTACTTC
many,TRBJ1-5,-,TRBV4-1,CASRPAKGSNQPQHF,TGCGCCAGCAGACCCGCTAAAGGATCAAATCAGCCCCAGCATTTT
-,TRBJ2-1,TRBD2,TRBV7-3,CASAGAGGVYNEQFF,TGTGCCAGCGCAGGAGCGGGGGGGGTCTACAATGAGCAGTTCTTC
few,TRBJ2-4,-,TRBV27,CASSLEGVGANIQYF,TGTGCCAGCAGTTTGGAGGGGGTGGGGGCAAACATTCAGTACTTC
many,TRBJ1-1,TRBD1,TRBV4-1,CASSQAQIRGLTREAFF,TGCGCCAGCAGCCAAGCACAGATTAGGGGGCTCACCCGAGAAGCTTTCTTT
-,TRBJ1-1,-,TRBV12-5,CASALHRDTEAFF,TGTGCTAGTGCCCTCCACAGAGACACTGAAGCTTTCTTT
many,TRBJ2-4,TRBD2,TRBV6-5,CASSYGGGLAKNIKYF,TGTGCCAGCAGTTACGGCGGGGGGCTAGCCAAAAACATTAAGTACTTC